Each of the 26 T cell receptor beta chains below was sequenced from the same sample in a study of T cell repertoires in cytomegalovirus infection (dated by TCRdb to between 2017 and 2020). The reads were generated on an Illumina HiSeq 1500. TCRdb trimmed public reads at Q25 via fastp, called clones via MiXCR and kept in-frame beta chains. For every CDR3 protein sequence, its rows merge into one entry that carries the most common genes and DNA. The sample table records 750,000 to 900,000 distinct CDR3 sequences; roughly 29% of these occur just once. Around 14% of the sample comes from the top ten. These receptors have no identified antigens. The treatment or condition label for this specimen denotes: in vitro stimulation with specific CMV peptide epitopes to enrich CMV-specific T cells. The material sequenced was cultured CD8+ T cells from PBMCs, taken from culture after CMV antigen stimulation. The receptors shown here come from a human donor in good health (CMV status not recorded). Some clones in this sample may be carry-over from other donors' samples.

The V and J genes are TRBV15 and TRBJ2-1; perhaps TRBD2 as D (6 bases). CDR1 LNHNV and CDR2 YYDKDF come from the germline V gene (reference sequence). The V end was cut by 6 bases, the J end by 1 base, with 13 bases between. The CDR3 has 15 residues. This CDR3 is CATSRYGGSYNEQFF. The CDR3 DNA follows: TGTGCCACCAGTCGATACGGGGGTTCCTACAATGAGCAGTTCTTC.

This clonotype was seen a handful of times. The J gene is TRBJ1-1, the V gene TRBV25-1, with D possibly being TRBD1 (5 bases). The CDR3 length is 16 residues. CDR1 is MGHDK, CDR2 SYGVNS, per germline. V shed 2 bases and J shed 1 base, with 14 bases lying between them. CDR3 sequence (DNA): TGTGCCAGCAGTGAACTTTTCGGGACGGCGAACACTGAAGCTTTCTTT. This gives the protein CASSELFGTANTEAFF.

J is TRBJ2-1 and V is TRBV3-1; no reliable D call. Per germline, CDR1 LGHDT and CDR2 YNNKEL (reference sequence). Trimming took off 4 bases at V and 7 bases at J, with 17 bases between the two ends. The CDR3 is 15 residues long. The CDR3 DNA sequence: TGTGCCAGCAGCCCCCTAAAACGGTTAAAGAATGAGCAGTTCTTC. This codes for CASSPLKRLKNEQFF.

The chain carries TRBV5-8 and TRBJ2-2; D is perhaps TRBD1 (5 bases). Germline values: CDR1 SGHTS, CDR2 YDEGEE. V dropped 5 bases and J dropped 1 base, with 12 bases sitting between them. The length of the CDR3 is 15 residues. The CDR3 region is CASRGSRENTGELFF. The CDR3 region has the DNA TGTGCCAGCAGGGGGTCCAGGGAGAACACCGGGGAGCTGTTTTTT.

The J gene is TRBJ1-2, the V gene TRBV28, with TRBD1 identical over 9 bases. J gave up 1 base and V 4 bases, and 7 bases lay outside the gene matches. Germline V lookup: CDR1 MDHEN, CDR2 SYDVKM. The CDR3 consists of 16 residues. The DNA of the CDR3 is TGTGCCAGCAGTTCAAAAGAGGACAGGGGTAACTATGGCTACACCTTC. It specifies CASSSKEDRGNYGYTF.

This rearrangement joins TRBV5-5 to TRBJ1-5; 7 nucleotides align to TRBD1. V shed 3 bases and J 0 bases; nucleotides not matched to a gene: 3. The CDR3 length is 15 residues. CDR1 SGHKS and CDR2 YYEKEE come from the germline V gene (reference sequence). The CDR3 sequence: CASSSDRNSNQPQHF. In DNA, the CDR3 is TGTGCCAGCAGCTCGGACAGGAATAGCAATCAGCCCCAGCATTTT.

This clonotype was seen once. The CDR3 DNA reads as TGTGCCAGCAGTTCCCGCGCAGGGCTCTACAATGAGCAGTTCTTC. Its protein product is CASSSRAGLYNEQFF. The chain couples TRBV6-6 to TRBJ2-1, with D possibly matching TRBD1 (5 bases). CDR3 length equals 15 residues. The V gene lost 4 bases and the J gene lost 3 bases, with 13 bases spanning the gap. CDR1 is MNHNY and CDR2 is SVGAGI in the germline V gene (reference sequence).

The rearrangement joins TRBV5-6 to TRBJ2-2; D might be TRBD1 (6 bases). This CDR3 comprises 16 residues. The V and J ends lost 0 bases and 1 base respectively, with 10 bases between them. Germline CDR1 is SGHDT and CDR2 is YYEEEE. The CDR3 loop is CASSLGGQMNTGELFF. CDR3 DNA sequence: TGTGCCAGCAGCTTGGGAGGACAGATGAACACCGGGGAGCTGTTTTTT.

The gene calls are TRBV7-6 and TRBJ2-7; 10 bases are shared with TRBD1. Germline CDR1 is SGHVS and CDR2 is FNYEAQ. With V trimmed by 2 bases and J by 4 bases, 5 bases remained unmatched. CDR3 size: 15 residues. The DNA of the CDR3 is TGTGCCAGCAGCTTAATGGGACAGGGGACTTACGAGCAGTACTTC. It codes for CASSLMGQGTYEQYF.

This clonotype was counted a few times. The CDR3 is CASSGQGRDTEAFF. CDR3 sequence (DNA): TGTGCCAGTAGTGGACAAGGCAGGGACACTGAAGCTTTCTTT. The gene calls are TRBV19 and TRBJ1-1, with D tentatively TRBD1 (5 bases). The CDR3 runs 14 residues. Germline assignment: CDR1 LNHDA and CDR2 SQIVND (reference sequence). V shed 5 bases and J shed 3 bases, with 13 bases lying between them.

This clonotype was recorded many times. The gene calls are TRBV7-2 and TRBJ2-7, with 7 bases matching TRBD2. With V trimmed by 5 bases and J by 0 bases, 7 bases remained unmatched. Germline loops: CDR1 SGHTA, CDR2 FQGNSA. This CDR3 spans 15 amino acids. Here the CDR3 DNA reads TGTGCCAGCAGCCCCCTGCGGGGGACCTCCTACGAGCAGTACTTC. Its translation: CASSPLRGTSYEQYF.

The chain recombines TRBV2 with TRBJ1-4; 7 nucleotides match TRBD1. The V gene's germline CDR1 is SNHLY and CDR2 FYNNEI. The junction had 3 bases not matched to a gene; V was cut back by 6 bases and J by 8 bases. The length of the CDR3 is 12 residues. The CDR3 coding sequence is TGTGCCAGCAGACAGGGGTTGGAAAAACTGTTTTTT. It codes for CASRQGLEKLFF.

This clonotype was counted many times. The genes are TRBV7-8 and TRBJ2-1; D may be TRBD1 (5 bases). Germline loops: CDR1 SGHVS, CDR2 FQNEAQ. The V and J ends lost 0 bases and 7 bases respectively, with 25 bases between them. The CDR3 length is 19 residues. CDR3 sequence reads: CASSLAPGSGIRFGNEQFF. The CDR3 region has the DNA TGTGCCAGCAGCTTAGCCCCCGGGTCAGGGATCCGATTTGGGAATGAGCAGTTCTTC.

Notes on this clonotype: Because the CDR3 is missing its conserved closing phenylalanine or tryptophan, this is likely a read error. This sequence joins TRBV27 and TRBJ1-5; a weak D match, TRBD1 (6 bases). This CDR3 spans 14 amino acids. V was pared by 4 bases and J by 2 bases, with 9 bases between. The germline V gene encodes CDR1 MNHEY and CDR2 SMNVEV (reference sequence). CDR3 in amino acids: CASSSHRGNQPQHI. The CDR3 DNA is TGTGCCAGCAGTTCCCACAGGGGCAATCAGCCCCAGCATATT.

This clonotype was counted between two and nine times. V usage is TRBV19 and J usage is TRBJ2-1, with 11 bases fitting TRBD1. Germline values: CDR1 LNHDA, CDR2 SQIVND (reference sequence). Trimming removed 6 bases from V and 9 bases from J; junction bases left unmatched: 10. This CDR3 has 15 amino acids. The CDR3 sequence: CASRKSDRGPGEQFF. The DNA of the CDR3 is TGTGCCAGTAGGAAATCGGACAGGGGGCCCGGTGAGCAGTTCTTC.

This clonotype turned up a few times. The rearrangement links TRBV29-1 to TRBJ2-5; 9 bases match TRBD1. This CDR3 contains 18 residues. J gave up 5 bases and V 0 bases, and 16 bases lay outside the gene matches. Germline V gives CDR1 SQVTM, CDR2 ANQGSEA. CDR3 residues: CSVEEKSPGTGFQETQYF. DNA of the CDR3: TGCAGCGTTGAAGAAAAATCTCCCGGGACAGGGTTTCAGGAGACCCAGTACTTC.

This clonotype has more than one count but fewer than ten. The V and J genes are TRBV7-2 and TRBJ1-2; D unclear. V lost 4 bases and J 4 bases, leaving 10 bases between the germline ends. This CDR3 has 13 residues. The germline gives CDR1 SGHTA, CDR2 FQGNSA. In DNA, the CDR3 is TGTGCCAGCAGCTACGGGGTTTCCTATGGCTACACCTTC. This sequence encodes CASSYGVSYGYTF.

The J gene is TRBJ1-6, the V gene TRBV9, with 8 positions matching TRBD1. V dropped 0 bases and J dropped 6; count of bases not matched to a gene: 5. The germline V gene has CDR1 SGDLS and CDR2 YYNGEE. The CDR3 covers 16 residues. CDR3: CASSVDGTGTNSPLHF. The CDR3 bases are TGTGCCAGCAGCGTAGACGGGACAGGAACTAATTCACCCCTCCACTTT.

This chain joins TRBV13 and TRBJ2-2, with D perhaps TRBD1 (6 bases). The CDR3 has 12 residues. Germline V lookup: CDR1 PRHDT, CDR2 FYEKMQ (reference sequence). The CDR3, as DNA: TGTGCGTGGGGGCTGAGCACCGGGGAGCTGTTTTTT. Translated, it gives CAWGLSTGELFF. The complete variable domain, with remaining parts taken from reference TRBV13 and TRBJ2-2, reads AAGVIQSPRHLIKEKRETATLKCYPIPRHDTVYWYQQGPGQDPQFLISFYEKMQSDKGSIPDRFSAQQFSDYHSELNMSSLELGDSALYFCAWGLSTGELFFGEGSRLTVL.

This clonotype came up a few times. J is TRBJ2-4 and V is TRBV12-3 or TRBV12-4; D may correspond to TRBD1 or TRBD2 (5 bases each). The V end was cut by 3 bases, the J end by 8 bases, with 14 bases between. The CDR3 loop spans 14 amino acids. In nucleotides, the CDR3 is TGTGCCAGCAGTTTGGCCGGGGACCGGGACATTCAGTACTTC. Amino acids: CASSLAGDRDIQYF.

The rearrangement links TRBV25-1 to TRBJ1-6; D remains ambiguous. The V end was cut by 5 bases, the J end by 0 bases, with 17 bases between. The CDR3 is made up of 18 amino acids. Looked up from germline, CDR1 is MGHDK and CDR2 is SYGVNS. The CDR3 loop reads CASSPEGGVTSYNSPLHF. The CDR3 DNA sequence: TGTGCCAGCAGTCCCGAAGGCGGGGTAACCTCCTATAATTCACCCCTCCACTTT.

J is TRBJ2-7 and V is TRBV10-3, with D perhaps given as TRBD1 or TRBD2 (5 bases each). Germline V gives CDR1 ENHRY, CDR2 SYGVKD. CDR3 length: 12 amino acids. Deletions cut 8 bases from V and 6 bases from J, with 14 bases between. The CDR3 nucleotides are TGTGCCATCGAGGGCCAGGGCGGCGAGCAGTACTTC. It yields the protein CAIEGQGGEQYF.

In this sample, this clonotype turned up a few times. DNA of the CDR3: TGTGCCAGCAGCTTAGTAGGGCGGGGGCCCCGCACAGATACGCAGTATTTT. It specifies CASSLVGRGPRTDTQYF. V gene TRBV7-9 combines with J gene TRBJ2-3; possible D gene TRBD2, 7 bases. The CDR3 totals 17 residues. Germline CDR1 is SEHNR and CDR2 is FQNEAQ (reference sequence). Trimming cost V 1 base and J 1 base, with 15 bases left between them. The full variable domain, its missing parts supplied by reference TRBV7-9 and TRBJ2-3, is DTGVSQNPRHKITKRGQNVTFRCDPISEHNRLYWYRQTLGQGPEFLTYFQNEAQLEKSRLLSDRFSAERPKGSFSTLEIQRTEQGDSAMYLCASSLVGRGPRTDTQYFGPGTRLTVL.

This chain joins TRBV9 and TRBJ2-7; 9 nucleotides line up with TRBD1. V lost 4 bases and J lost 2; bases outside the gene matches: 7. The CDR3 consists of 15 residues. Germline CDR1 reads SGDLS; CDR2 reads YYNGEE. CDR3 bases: TGTGCCAGCAGCCCCCCGGGACAGGGAACCTACGAGCAGTACTTC. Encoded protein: CASSPPGQGTYEQYF.

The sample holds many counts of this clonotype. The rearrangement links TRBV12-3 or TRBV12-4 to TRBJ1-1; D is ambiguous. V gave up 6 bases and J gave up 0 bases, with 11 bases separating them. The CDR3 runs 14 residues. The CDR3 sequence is CASSLSPLNTEAFF. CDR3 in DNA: TGTGCCAGCAGCTTATCCCCTTTGAACACTGAAGCTTTCTTT.

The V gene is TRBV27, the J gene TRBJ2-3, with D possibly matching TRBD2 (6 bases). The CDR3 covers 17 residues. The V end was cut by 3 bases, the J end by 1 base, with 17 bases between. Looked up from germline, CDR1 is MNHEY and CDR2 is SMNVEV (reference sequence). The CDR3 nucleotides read TGTGCCAGCAGTTTTCTGCCCATCAGGGAGGGCACAGATACGCAGTATTTT. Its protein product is CASSFLPIREGTDTQYF.